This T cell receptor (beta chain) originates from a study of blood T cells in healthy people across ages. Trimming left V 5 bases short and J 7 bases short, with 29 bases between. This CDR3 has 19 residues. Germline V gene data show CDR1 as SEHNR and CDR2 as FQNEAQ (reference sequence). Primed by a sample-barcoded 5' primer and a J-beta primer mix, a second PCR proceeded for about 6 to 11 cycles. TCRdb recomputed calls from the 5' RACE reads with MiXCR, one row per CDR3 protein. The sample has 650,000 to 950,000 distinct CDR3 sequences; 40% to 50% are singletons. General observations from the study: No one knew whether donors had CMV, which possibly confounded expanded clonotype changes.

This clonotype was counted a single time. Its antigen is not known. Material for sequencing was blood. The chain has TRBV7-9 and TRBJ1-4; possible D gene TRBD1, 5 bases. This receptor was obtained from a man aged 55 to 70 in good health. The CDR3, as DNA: TGTGCCAGCAGCCTCACGTTTATGGGGGAGGGGACGGCGACTGAAAAACTGTTTTTT. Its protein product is CASSLTFMGEGTATEKLFF.